The 10 T cell receptor beta chains in this list originate from one sample, sequenced in a study of T cell repertoires in cytomegalovirus infection. Each CDR3 protein gets one entry after TCRdb re-called the reads with MiXCR. Of 310,000 or so distinct CDR3 sequences in the sample, 15% to 20% are singletons; the top ten hold 12%. Sequencing was carried out using PBMCs. These receptors came from a human donor in good health (CMV status not recorded). Some clones in this sample may be carry-over from other donors' samples.

The CDR3 DNA sequence: TGTGCCAGCAGTGCGGGCGGGCCTAGGTCAGATACGCAGTATTTT. Amino acids: CASSAGGPRSDTQYF. The chain uses TRBV12-3 or TRBV12-4 and TRBJ2-3; possible D gene TRBD2, 5 bases. The CDR3 has 15 amino acids. V gave up 5 bases and J gave up 4 bases, with 16 bases separating them.

The table lists this clonotype with a few counts. The chain links TRBV19 to TRBJ1-1; D unclear. The germline V gene has CDR1 LNHDA and CDR2 SQIVND (reference sequence). The ends were cut back, 5 bases at V and 1 base at J, with 17 bases in the middle. This CDR3 has 16 amino acids. The CDR3 reads CASSSNSGRWNTEAFF. CDR3 sequence (DNA): TGTGCCAGTAGTTCGAACTCGGGCCGGTGGAACACTGAAGCTTTCTTT.

The chain uses TRBV19 and TRBJ1-1; D unclear. This CDR3 region has 13 residues. Germline CDR1 and CDR2: LNHDA and SQIVND (reference sequence). Trimming took 3 bases from V and 4 from J, leaving 9 bases between them. The CDR3 bases are TGTGCCAGTAGTATTGGGCCGCTCACTGAAGCTTTCTTT. Its translation is CASSIGPLTEAFF.

This clonotype was counted many times. The chain joins TRBV6-6 to TRBJ1-1; 9 nucleotides match TRBD1. The CDR3 is 16 amino acids. V lost 0 bases to trimming and J lost 7 bases; unmatched junction nucleotides: 9. CDR1 and CDR2 (germline): MNHNY, SVGAGI (reference sequence). CDR3 DNA: TGTGCCAGCAGTTACTCGATGGACAGGGGAAAAGGTGAAGCTTTCTTT. Its translation: CASSYSMDRGKGEAFF.

The table lists this clonotype with a few counts. The chain recombines TRBV7-2 with TRBJ1-2; D possibly corresponds to TRBD1 (6 bases). Germline CDR1 is SGHTA and CDR2 is FQGNSA. Trimming stripped 2 bases from V and 4 bases from J, with 17 bases between. This CDR3 has 16 amino acids. CDR3 nucleotides: TGTGCCAGCAGCTTACGAGGAGGGGGGGGCGGCTATGGCTACACCTTC. This sequence encodes CASSLRGGGGGYGYTF.

This clonotype was seen a handful of times. V and J are TRBV28 and TRBJ1-4, with D tentatively TRBD1 (5 bases). In germline, CDR1 is MDHEN, CDR2 SYDVKM. The CDR3 length is 15 residues. V lost 6 bases and J lost 0, with 11 bases in between. The CDR3, as DNA: TGTGCCAGCAGGCCCTCGGGGGCAACTAATGAAAAACTGTTTTTT. Translation gives CASRPSGATNEKLFF.

In this sample, this clonotype turned up many times. V gene TRBV6-5 combines with J gene TRBJ2-5; D may be TRBD1 or TRBD2 (5 bases each). The germline V gene has CDR1 MNHEY and CDR2 SVGAGI. The CDR3 consists of 15 residues. Trimming cost V 2 bases and J 5 bases, with 15 bases left between them. CDR3 in DNA: TGTGCCAGCAGTTACGGGGGTAGGCAGCCGGAGACCCAGTACTTC. This encodes CASSYGGRQPETQYF.

This clonotype was observed a handful of times. V is TRBV9 and J is TRBJ1-1, with TRBD1 matching over 9 bases. The germline CDR1 and CDR2 sequences are SGDLS and YYNGEE. The CDR3 loop spans 17 amino acids. V shed 0 bases and J 3 bases; nucleotides not matched to a gene: 9. The CDR3 nucleotides are TGTGCCAGCAGCGTAGTAAGTACAGGGGGCACCGACACTGAAGCTTTCTTT. It encodes CASSVVSTGGTDTEAFF.

The chain has TRBV6-1 and TRBJ2-7; 9 positions agree with TRBD1. The V and J ends lost 3 bases and 0 bases, in that order; junction bases with no gene match: 3. Germline V gene sequence: CDR1 MNHNS, CDR2 SASEGT. This CDR3 has 15 amino acids. The CDR3 loop reads CASSDLTGGSYEQYF. The CDR3 DNA is TGTGCCAGCAGTGACTTGACAGGGGGCTCCTACGAGCAGTACTTC.

A few counts support this clonotype. V usage is TRBV7-2 and J usage is TRBJ2-1, with 7 bases identical to TRBD1. With 2 bases clipped from V and 4 bases from J, the junction kept 8 bases outside the gene matches. The CDR3 has 16 residues. CDR1 and CDR2 from the germline V gene are SGHTA and FQGNSA. CDR3 DNA sequence: TGTGCCAGCAGCTTATCGTGGGACAGACTATACAATGAGCAGTTCTTC. The encoded protein is CASSLSWDRLYNEQFF.